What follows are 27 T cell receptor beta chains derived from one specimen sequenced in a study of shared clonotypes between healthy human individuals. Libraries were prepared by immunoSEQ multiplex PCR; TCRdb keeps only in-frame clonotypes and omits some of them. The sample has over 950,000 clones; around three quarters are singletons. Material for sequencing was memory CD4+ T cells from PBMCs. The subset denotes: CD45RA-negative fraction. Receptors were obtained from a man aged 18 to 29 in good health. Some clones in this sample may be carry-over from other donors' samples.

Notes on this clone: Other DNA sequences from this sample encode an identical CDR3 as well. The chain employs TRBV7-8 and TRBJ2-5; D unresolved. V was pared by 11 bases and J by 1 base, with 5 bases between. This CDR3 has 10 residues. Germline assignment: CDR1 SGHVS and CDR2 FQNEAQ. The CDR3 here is CASSQETQYF. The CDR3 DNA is TGTGCCTCGAGCCAAGAGACCCAGTACTTC.

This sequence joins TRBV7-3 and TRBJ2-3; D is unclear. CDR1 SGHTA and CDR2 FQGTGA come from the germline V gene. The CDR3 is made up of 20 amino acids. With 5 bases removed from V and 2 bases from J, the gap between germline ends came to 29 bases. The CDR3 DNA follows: TGTGCCAGCAGCCCACTTCCCTTTCTTCTCTCTGTGTCGCACACAGATACGCAGTATTTT. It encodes CASSPLPFLLSVSHTDTQYF.

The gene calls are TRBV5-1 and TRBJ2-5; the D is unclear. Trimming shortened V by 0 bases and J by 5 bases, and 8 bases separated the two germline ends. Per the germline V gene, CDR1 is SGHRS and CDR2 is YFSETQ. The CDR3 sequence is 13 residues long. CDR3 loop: CASSLVPAETQYF. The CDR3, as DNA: TGCGCCAGCAGCTTGGTCCCGGCGGAGACCCAGTACTTC. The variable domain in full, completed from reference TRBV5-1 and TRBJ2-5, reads KAGVTQTPRYLIKTRGQQVTLSCSPISGHRSVSWYQQTPGQGLQFLFEYFSETQRNKGNFPGRFSGRQFSNSRSEMNVSTLELGDSALYLCASSLVPAETQYFGPGTRLLVL.

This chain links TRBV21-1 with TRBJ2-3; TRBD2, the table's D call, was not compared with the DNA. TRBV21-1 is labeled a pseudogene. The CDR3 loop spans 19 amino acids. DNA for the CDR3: TGTGCCAGCAGCAAGGGCCTGGGGCTAGCGGGAGGCCCCCCAGATACGCAGTATTTT. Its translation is CASSKGLGLAGGPPDTQYF.

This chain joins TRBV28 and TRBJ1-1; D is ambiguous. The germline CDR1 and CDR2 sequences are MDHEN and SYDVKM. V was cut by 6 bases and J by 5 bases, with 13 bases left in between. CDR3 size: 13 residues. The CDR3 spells CASSWRGMTEAFF. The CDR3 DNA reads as TGTGCCAGCAGCTGGCGTGGGATGACTGAAGCTTTCTTT. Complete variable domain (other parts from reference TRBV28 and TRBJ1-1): DVKVTQSSRYLVKRTGEKVFLECVQDMDHENMFWYRQDPGLGLRLIYFSYDVKMKEKGDIPEGYSVSREKKERFSLILESASTNQTSMYLCASSWRGMTEAFFGQGTRLTVV.

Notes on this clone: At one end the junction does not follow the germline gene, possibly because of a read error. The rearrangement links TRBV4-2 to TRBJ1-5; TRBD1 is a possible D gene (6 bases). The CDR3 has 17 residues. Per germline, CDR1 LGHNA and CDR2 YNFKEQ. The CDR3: CASSPNFLIGGNQTQHF. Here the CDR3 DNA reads TGTGCCAGCAGCCCCAACTTTCTTATTGGGGGCAATCAGACCCAGCATTTT.

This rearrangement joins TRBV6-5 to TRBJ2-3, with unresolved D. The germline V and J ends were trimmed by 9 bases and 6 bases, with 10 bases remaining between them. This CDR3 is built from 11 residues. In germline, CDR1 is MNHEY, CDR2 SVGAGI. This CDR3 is CASSFKDTQYF. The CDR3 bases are TGTGCCAGTTCCTTTAAGGATACGCAGTATTTT.

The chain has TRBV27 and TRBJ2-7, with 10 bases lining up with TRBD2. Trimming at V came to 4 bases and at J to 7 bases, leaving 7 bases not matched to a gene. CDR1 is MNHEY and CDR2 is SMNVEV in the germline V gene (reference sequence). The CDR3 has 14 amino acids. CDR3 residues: CASSSASGSLEQYF. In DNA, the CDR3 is TGTGCCAGCAGTTCGGCTAGCGGGAGTCTTGAGCAGTACTTC.

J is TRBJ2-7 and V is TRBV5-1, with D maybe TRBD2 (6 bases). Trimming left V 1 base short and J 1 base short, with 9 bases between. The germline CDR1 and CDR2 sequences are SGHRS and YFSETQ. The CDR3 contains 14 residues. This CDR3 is CASSLLRESYEQYF. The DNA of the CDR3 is TGCGCCAGCAGCTTGTTACGGGAGTCCTACGAGCAGTACTTC.

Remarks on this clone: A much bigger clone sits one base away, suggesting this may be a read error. CDR3 residues: CASSWGDYGYTF. CDR3 DNA sequence: TGCGCCAGCAGCTGGGGGGACTATGGCTACACCTTC. This chain uses TRBV4-1 with TRBJ1-2; a weak D match, TRBD1 (5 bases). Germline V CDR1 and CDR2: MGHRA, YSYEKL. This CDR3 has 12 residues. V gave up 5 bases and J gave up 3 bases, with 7 bases separating them.

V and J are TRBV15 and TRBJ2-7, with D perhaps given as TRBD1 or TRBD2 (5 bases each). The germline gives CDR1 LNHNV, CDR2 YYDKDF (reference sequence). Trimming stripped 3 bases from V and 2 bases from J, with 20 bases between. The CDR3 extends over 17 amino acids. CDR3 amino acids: CATSSLLGRGPAYEQYF. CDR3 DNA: TGTGCCACCAGCAGTCTTCTTGGTCGGGGCCCCGCCTACGAGCAGTACTTC.

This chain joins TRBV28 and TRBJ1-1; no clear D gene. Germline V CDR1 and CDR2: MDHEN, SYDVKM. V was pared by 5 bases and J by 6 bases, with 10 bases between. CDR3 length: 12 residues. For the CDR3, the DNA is TGTGCCAGCAGTCTCGCTGGTTCTGAAGCTTTCTTT. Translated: CASSLAGSEAFF. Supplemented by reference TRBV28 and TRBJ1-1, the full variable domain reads DVKVTQSSRYLVKRTGEKVFLECVQDMDHENMFWYRQDPGLGLRLIYFSYDVKMKEKGDIPEGYSVSREKKERFSLILESASTNQTSMYLCASSLAGSEAFFGQGTRLTVV.

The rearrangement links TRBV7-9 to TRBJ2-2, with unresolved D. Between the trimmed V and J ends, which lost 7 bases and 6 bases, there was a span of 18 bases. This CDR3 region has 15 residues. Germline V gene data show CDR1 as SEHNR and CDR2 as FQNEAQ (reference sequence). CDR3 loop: CASTESGSIPGELFF. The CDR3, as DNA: TGTGCCAGCACCGAGAGTGGGTCCATTCCCGGGGAGCTGTTTTTT.

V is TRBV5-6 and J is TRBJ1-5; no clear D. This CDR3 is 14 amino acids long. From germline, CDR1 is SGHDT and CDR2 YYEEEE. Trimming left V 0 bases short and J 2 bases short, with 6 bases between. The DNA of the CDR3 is TGTGCCAGCAGCTTGGGTGGGGGCAATCAGCCCCAGCATTTT. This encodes CASSLGGGNQPQHF.

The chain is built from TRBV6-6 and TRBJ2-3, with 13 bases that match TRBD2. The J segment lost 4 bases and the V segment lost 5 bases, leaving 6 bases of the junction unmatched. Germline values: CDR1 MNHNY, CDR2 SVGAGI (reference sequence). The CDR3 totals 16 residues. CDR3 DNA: TGTGCCAGCAGTCGCCCTACTAGCGGGAGGGCAGATACGCAGTATTTT. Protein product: CASSRPTSGRADTQYF.

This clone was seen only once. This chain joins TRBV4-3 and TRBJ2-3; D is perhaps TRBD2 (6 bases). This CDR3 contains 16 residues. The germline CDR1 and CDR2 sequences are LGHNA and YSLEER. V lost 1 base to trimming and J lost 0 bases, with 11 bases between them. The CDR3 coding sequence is TGCGCCAGCAGCCAAGGACTAGGGATGAGCACAGATACGCAGTATTTT. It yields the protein CASSQGLGMSTDTQYF.

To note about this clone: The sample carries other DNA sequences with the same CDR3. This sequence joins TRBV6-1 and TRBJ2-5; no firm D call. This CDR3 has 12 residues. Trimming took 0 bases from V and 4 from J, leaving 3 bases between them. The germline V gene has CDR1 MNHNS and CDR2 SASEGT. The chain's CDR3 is CASSEAVETQYF. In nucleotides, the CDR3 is TGTGCCAGCAGTGAAGCTGTAGAGACCCAGTACTTC.

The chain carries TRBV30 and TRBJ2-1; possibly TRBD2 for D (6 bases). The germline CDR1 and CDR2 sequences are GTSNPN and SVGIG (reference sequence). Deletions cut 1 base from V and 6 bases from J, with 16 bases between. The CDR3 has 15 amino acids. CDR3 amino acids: CAWSAFGRWGNEQFF. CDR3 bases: TGTGCCTGGAGTGCCTTTGGGAGGTGGGGCAATGAGCAGTTCTTC.

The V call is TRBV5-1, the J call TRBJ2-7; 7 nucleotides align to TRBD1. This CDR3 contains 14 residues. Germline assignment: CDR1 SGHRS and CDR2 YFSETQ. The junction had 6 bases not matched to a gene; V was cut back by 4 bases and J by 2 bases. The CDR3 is CASSPGQTTYEQYF. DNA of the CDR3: TGCGCCAGCAGCCCGGGACAGACTACCTACGAGCAGTACTTC.

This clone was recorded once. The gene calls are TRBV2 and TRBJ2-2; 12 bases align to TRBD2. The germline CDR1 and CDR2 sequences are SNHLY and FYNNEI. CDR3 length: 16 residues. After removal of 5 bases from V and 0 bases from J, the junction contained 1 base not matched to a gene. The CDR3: CASSRTSGTNTGELFF. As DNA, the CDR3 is TGTGCCAGCAGTCGGACTAGCGGGACGAACACCGGGGAGCTGTTTTTT.

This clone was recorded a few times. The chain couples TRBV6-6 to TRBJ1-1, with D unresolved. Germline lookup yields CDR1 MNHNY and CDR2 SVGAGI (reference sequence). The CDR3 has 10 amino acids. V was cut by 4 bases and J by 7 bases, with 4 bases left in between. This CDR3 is CASSWGEAFF. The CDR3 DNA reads TGTGCCAGCAGTTGGGGTGAAGCTTTCTTT.

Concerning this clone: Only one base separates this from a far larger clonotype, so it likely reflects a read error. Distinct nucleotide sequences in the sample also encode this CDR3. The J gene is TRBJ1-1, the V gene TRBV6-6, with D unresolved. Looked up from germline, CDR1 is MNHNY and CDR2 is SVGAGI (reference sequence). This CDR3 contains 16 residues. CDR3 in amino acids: CASSYSGGGPNTEAFF. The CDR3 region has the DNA TGTGCTAGCAGTTACTCGGGCGGAGGACCGAACACTGAAGCTTTCTTT.

CDR3 DNA sequence: TGTGCCAGCAGTGAATATGCGAGTTTCAATGAGCAGTTCTTC. This gives the protein CASSEYASFNEQFF. V usage is TRBV25-1 and J usage is TRBJ2-1, with D uncertain. The V end lost 0 bases, the J end lost 6 bases, and 9 bases lay between the germline ends. The CDR3 is 14 residues long. Germline CDR1 is MGHDK and CDR2 is SYGVNS.

CDR3 residues: CASSRTSGRARNEQYF. The CDR3 region has the DNA TGTGCCAGCAGCCGGACTAGCGGGAGGGCCCGAAATGAGCAGTACTTC. The gene calls are TRBV27 and TRBJ2-7; TRBD2 matches at 15 bases. V was pared by 6 bases and J by 7 bases, with 10 bases of the junction left unmatched. The CDR3 spans 16 residues. From germline, CDR1 is MNHEY and CDR2 SMNVEV (reference sequence).

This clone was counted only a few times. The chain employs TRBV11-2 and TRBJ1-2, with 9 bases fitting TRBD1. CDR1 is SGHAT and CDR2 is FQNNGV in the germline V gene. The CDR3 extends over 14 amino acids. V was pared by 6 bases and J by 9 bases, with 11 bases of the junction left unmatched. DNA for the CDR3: TGTGCCAGCAGTCCGAGGGACAGGGAAATCAGCTACACCTTC. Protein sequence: CASSPRDREISYTF.

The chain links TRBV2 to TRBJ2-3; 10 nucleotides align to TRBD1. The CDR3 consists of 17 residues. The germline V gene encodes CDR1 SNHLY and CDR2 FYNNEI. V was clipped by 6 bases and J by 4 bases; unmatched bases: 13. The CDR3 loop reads CASREFDRGRRADTQYF. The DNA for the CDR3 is TGTGCCAGCAGGGAATTCGACAGGGGGCGTCGGGCAGATACGCAGTATTTT.

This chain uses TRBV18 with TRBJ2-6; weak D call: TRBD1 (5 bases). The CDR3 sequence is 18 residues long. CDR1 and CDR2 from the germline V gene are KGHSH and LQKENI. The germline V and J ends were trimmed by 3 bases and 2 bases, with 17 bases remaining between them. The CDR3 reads CASSPRQTLTPGANVLTF. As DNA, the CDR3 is TGTGCCAGCTCACCCCGACAGACTCTCACCCCTGGGGCCAACGTCCTGACTTTC.